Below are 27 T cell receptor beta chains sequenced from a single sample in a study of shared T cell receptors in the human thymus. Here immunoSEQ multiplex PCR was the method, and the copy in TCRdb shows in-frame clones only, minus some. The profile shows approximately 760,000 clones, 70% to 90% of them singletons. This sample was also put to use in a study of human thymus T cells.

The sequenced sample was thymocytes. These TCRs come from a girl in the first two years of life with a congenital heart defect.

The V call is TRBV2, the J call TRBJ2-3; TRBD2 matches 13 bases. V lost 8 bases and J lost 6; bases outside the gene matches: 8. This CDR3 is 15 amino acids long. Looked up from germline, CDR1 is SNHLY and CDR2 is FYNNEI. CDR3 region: CASWGLAGTQDTQYF. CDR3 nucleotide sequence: TGTGCCAGCTGGGGACTAGCGGGGACCCAGGATACGCAGTATTTT.

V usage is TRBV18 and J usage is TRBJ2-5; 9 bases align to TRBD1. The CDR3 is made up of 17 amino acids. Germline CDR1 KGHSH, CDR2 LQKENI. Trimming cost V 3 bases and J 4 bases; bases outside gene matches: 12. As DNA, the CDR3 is TGTGCCAGCTCACCTGATACCCCCGGGACAGGGAGAGAGACCCAGTACTTC. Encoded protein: CASSPDTPGTGRETQYF. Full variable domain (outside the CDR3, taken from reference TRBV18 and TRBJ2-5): NAGVMQNPRHLVRRRGQEARLRCSPMKGHSHVYWYRQLPEEGLKFMVYLQKENIIDESGMPKERFSAEFPKEGPSILRIQQVVRGDSAAYFCASSPDTPGTGRETQYFGPGTRLLVL.

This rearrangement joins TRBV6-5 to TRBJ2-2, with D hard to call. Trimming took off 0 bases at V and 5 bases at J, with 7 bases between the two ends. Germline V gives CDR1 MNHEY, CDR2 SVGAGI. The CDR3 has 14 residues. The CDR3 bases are TGTGCCAGCAGTTACTCCCCTAGGACCGGGGAGCTGTTTTTT. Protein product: CASSYSPRTGELFF.

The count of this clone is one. CDR3 in DNA: TGTGCCAGCAGTGAACTTGCGGGTGGGAAAATGAACACTGAAGCTTTCTTT. This codes for CASSELAGGKMNTEAFF. This chain joins TRBV6-1 and TRBJ1-1; no definite D call. The germline V gene encodes CDR1 MNHNS and CDR2 SASEGT. The V end was cut by 2 bases, the J end by 0 bases, with 16 bases between. This CDR3 has 17 residues.

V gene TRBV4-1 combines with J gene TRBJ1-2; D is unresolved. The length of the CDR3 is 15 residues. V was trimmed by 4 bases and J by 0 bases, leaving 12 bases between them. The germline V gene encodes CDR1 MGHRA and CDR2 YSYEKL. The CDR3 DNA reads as TGCGCCAGCAGCCCCGCCAGGTCTACTAACTATGGCTACACCTTC. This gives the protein CASSPARSTNYGYTF.

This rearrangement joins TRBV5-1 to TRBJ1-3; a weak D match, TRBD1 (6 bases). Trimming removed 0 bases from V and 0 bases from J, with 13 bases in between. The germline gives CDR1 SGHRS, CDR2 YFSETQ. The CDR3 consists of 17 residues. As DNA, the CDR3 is TGCGCCAGCAGCTTGGTGTATCGGGGGGCCTCTGGAAACACCATATATTTT. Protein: CASSLVYRGASGNTIYF. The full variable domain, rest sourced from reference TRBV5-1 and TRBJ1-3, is KAGVTQTPRYLIKTRGQQVTLSCSPISGHRSVSWYQQTPGQGLQFLFEYFSETQRNKGNFPGRFSGRQFSNSRSEMNVSTLELGDSALYLCASSLVYRGASGNTIYFGEGSWLTVV.

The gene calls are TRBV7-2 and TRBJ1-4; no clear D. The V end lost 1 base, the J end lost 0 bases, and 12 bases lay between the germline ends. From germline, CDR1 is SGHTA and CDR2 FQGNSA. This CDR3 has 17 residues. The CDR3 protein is CASSLDWRASTNEKLFF. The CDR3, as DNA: TGTGCCAGCAGCTTAGATTGGAGGGCCTCAACTAATGAAAAACTGTTTTTT.

Here the CDR3 DNA reads TGTGCCAGTAGTAACGGACTACTCGCCTACGAGCAGTACTTC. It is translated as CASSNGLLAYEQYF. The rearrangement joins TRBV19 to TRBJ2-7; a possible D gene is TRBD2 (6 bases). Trimming removed 4 bases from V and 2 bases from J, with 12 bases in between. The germline CDR1 and CDR2 sequences are LNHDA and SQIVND (reference sequence). The CDR3 loop spans 14 amino acids. Full variable domain (outside the CDR3, taken from reference TRBV19 and TRBJ2-7): DGGITQSPKYLFRKEGQNVTLSCEQNLNHDAMYWYRQDPGQGLRLIYYSQIVNDFQKGDIAEGYSVSREKKESFPLTVTSAQKNPTAFYLCASSNGLLAYEQYFGPGTRLTVT.

The CDR3 DNA sequence: TGTGCCAGCAGCCCCCCTACAGGGATAGGCTACGAGCAGTACTTC. Translated: CASSPPTGIGYEQYF. This chain connects TRBV7-2 to TRBJ2-7; possible D gene TRBD1, 6 bases. CDR3 length equals 15 residues. The germline CDR1 and CDR2 sequences are SGHTA and FQGNSA. Trimming took 5 bases from V and 3 from J, leaving 17 bases between them.

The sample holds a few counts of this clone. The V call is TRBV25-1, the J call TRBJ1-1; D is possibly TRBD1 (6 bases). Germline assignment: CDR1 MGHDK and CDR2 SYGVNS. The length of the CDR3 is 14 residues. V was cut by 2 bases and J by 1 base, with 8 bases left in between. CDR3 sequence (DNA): TGTGCCAGCAGTGAAAAGGACAGGAACACTGAAGCTTTCTTT. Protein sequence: CASSEKDRNTEAFF. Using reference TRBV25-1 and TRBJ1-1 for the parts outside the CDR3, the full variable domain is EADIYQTPRYLVIGTGKKITLECSQTMGHDKMYWYQQDPGMELHLIHYSYGVNSTEKGDLSSESTVSRIRTEHFPLTLESARPSHTSQYLCASSEKDRNTEAFFGQGTRLTVV.

As DNA, the CDR3 is TGTGCCAGCAGTGAAGGAAAGACAGGGGCGGCGGGCTACACCTTC. Its protein is CASSEGKTGAAGYTF. The V and J genes are TRBV6-1 and TRBJ1-2; the match to TRBD1 covers 8 bases. The CDR3 is made up of 15 amino acids. Germline V CDR1 and CDR2: MNHNS, SASEGT. Trimming cost V 1 base and J 8 bases; bases outside gene matches: 9.

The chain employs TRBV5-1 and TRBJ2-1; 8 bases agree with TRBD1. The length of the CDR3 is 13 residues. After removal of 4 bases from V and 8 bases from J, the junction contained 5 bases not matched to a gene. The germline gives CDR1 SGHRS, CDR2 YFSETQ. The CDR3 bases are TGCGCCAGCAGCGGAGGACAGGGTCATGAGCAGTTCTTC. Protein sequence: CASSGGQGHEQFF.

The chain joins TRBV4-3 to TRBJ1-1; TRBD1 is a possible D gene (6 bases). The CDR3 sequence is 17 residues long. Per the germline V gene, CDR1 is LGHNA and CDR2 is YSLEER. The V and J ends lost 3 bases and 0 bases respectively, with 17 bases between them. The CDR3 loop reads CASSQSIEGHLNTEAFF. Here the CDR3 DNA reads TGCGCCAGCAGCCAGTCGATCGAGGGACACCTGAACACTGAAGCTTTCTTT.

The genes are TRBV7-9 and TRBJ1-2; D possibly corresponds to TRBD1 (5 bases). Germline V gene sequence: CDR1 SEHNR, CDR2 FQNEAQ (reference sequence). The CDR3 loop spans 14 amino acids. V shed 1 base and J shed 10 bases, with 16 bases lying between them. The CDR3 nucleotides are TGTGCCAGCAGCTTAGAGGGACTTCGGTCATTCTACACCTTC. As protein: CASSLEGLRSFYTF.

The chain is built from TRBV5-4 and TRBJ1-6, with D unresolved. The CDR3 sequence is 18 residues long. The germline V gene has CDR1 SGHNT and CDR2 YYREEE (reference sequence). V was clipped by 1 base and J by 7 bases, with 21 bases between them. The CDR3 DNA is TGTGCCAGCAGCTTGAAACCCCTTCTCCTGAGGGCGAATTCACCCCTCCACTTT. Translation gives CASSLKPLLLRANSPLHF.

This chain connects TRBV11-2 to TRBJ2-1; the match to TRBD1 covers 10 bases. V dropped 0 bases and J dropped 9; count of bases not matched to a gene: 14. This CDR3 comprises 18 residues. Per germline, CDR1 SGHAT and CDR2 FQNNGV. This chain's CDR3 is CASSLDSGQGLWCGEQFF. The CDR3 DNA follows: TGTGCCAGCAGCTTAGATTCGGGACAGGGGCTGTGGTGCGGTGAGCAGTTCTTC.

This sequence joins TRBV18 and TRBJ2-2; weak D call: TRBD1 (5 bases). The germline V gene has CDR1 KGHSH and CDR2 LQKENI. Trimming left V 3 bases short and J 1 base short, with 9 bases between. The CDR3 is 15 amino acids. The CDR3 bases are TGTGCCAGCTCACCCAGGGAAGGGAACACCGGGGAGCTGTTTTTT. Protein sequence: CASSPREGNTGELFF. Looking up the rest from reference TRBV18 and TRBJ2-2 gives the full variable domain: NAGVMQNPRHLVRRRGQEARLRCSPMKGHSHVYWYRQLPEEGLKFMVYLQKENIIDESGMPKERFSAEFPKEGPSILRIQQVVRGDSAAYFCASSPREGNTGELFFGEGSRLTVL.

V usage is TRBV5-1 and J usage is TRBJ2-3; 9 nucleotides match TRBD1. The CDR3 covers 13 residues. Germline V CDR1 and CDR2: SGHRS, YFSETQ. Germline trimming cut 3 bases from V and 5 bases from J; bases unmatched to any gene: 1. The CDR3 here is CASSSGQGDTQYF. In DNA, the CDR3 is TGCGCCAGCAGCTCGGGACAGGGAGATACGCAGTATTTT.

The CDR3 coding sequence is TGTGCCAGCAGCCCGGGGACAGAATATGGCTACACCTTC. Translating it yields CASSPGTEYGYTF. The chain couples TRBV7-3 to TRBJ1-2; 7 nucleotides match TRBD1. Germline V gives CDR1 SGHTA, CDR2 FQGTGA. V gave up 5 bases and J gave up 5 bases; unmatched junction bases: 5. The CDR3 loop spans 13 amino acids.

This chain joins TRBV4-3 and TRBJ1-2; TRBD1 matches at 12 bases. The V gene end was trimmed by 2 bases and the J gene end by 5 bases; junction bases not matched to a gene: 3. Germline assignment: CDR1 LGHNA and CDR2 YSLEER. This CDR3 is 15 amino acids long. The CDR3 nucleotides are TGCGCCAGCAGCCAAAGGGGACAGGGGGCTTATGGCTACACCTTC. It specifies CASSQRGQGAYGYTF.

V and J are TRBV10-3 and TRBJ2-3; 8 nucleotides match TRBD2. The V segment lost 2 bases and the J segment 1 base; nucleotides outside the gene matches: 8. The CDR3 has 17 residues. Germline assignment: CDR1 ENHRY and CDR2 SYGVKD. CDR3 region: CAISETGLDARTDTQYF. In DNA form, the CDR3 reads TGTGCCATCAGTGAGACGGGACTAGATGCCCGCACAGATACGCAGTATTTT.

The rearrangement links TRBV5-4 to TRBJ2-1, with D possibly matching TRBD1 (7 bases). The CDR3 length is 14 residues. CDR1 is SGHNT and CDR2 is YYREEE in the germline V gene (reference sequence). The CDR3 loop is CALQGSGAYNEQFF. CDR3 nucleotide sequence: TGTGCACTACAGGGGTCGGGGGCCTACAATGAGCAGTTCTTC.

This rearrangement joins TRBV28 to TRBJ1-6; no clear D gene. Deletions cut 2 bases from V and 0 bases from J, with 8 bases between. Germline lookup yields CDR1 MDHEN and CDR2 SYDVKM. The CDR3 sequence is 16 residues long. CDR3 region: CASSLAVTSYNSPLHF. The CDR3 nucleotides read TGTGCCAGCAGTTTAGCAGTTACCTCCTATAATTCACCCCTCCACTTT.

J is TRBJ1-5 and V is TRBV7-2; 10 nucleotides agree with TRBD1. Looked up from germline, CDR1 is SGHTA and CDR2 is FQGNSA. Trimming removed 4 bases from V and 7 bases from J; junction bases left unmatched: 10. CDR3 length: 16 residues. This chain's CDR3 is CASSSGTGEEWQPQHF. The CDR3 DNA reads TGTGCCAGCAGCTCAGGGACAGGGGAAGAATGGCAGCCCCAGCATTTT. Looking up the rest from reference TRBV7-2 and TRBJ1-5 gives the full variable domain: GAGVSQSPSNKVTEKGKDVELRCDPISGHTALYWYRQSLGQGLEFLIYFQGNSAPDKSGLPSDRFSAERTGGSVSTLTIQRTQQEDSAVYLCASSSGTGEEWQPQHFGDGTRLSIL.

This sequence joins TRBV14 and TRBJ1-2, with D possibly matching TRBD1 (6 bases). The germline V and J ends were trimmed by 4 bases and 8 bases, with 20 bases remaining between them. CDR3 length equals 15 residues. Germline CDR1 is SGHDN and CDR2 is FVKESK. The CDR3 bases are TGTGCCAGCAGCCTTCAAGGGAGGGGGATGAAGGGCTACACCTTC. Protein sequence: CASSLQGRGMKGYTF.

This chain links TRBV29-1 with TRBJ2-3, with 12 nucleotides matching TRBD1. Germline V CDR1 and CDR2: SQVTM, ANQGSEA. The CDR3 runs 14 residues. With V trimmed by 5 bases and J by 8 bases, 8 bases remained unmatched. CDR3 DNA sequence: TGCAGCGTTTACGGGACAGGGGGCCGGATTACGCAGTATTTT. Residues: CSVYGTGGRITQYF.

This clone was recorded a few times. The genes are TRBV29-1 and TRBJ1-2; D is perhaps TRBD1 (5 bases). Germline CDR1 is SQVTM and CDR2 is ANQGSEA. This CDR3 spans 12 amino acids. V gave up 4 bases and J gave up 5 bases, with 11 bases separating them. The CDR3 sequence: CSVGGGEYGYTF. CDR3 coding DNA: TGCAGCGTTGGAGGAGGGGAGTATGGCTACACCTTC. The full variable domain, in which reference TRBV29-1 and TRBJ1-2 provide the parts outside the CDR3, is SAVISQKPSRDICQRGTSLTIQCQVDSQVTMMFWYRQQPGQSLTLIATANQGSEATYESGFVIDKFPISRPNLTFSTLTVSNMSPEDSSIYLCSVGGGEYGYTFGSGTRLTVV.